The rows below give T cell receptor beta chains drawn from one sample of a study of shared clonotypes between healthy human individuals. The data were produced by immunoSEQ multiplex PCR, yet TCRdb's version contains in-frame clones alone and is incomplete. The data hold about 1.5 million clones, with approximately 98% observed a single time. Sequencing was done on a sample of naive CD4+ T cells sorted from blood. The receptors were sampled from a man aged 30-40 years in good health. Each CDR3 is given with its conserved first and last residue. A D gene is named only where the DNA matches it firmly. The listing skips clone size in some rows; elsewhere it reads once, few, many or a size class.

size: once
D: .
V: TRBV6-5
J: TRBJ2-7
DNA: TGTGCCACCGCGGTGGACTACGAGCAGTACTTC
CDR3: CATAVDYEQYF

size: .
D: .
V: TRBV4-1
J: TRBJ2-7
DNA: TGCGCCAGCAGCCAGCCGGGACCTCAATGGGGCGAGCAGTACTTC
CDR3: CASSQPGPQWGEQYF

size: .
D: .
V: TRBV7-3
J: TRBJ1-2
DNA: TGTGCCAGCAGCCCTAAGACAGGCTTCGGCTACACCTTC
CDR3: CASSPKTGFGYTF

size: .
D: .
V: TRBV29-1
J: TRBJ1-2
DNA: TGCAGCGTTGAAGATCTTAAGGGCGTGGGCTATGGCTACACCTTC
CDR3: CSVEDLKGVGYGYTF

size: .
D: .
V: TRBV5-1
J: TRBJ2-2
DNA: TGCGCCAGCAGCTTGGCAGACACCGGGGAGCTGTTTTTT
CDR3: CASSLADTGELFF

size: .
D: TRBD1
V: TRBV5-4
J: TRBJ1-2
DNA: TGTGCCAGCAGACCTCCGGGACAGGGGATCTATGGCTACACCTTC
CDR3: CASRPPGQGIYGYTF

size: .
D: .
V: TRBV7-2
J: TRBJ1-5
DNA: TGTGCCAGCAGCTCGGACACTAGCAATCAGCCCCAGCATTTT
CDR3: CASSSDTSNQPQHF

size: .
D: .
V: TRBV6-1
J: TRBJ1-1
DNA: TGTGCCAGCAGGCCCACAGCGAACACTGAAGCTTTCTTT
CDR3: CASRPTANTEAFF

size: .
D: .
V: TRBV10-3
J: TRBJ2-7
DNA: TGTGCCATCAGTGCCCAGGGTGAGGGCTACGAGCAGTACTTC
CDR3: CAISAQGEGYEQYF

size: .
D: TRBD1
V: TRBV29-1
J: TRBJ2-2
DNA: TGCAGCGGGACAGGCCATGACGGGGAGCTGTTTTTT
CDR3: CSGTGHDGELFF

size: once
D: .
V: TRBV5-1
J: TRBJ2-7
DNA: TGCGCCAGCAGCTTACGGGGAGTAGCAGACTCCGACGAGCAGTACTTC
CDR3: CASSLRGVADSDEQYF

size: .
D: .
V: TRBV7-8
J: TRBJ2-7
DNA: TGTGCCAGCAGCTTAGAGGGCCATGTGCCCTACGAGCAGTACTTC
CDR3: CASSLEGHVPYEQYF

size: .
D: .
V: TRBV2
J: TRBJ2-7
DNA: TGTGCCAGCAGATCCGACAGGGGAGGGCTCGAGCAGTACTTC
CDR3: CASRSDRGGLEQYF

size: .
D: .
V: TRBV18
J: TRBJ2-7
DNA: TGTGCCAGCTCACCTCTTCATCAAAAAAGCTCCTACGAGCAGTACTTC
CDR3: CASSPLHQKSSYEQYF

size: once
D: .
V: TRBV28
J: TRBJ2-1
DNA: TGTGCCAGCACCGCAATCTTGGGGCAGGGTGGCAATGAGCAGTTCTTC
CDR3: CASTAILGQGGNEQFF

size: .
D: .
V: TRBV18
J: TRBJ2-7
DNA: TGTGCCAGCTCACCACCTGGGGGGGCGCGGAACGAGCAGTACTTC
CDR3: CASSPPGGARNEQYF

size: .
D: .
V: TRBV5-1
J: TRBJ2-7
DNA: TGCGCCAGCAGCTCTGGGACGCCCTCGGGGGAGCAGTACTTC
CDR3: CASSSGTPSGEQYF

size: .
D: .
V: TRBV7-9
J: TRBJ2-7
DNA: TGTGCCAGCAGCTCTACTAGGAACGAGCAGTACTTC
CDR3: CASSSTRNEQYF

size: .
D: TRBD1
V: TRBV28
J: TRBJ2-7
DNA: TGTGCCAGCAGTATTGGGGGGACAGGGATATACGAGCAGTACTTC
CDR3: CASSIGGTGIYEQYF

size: once
D: TRBD1
V: TRBV6-5
J: TRBJ2-5
DNA: TGTGCCAGCAGAACCACAGGGGGCGGTGAGACCCAGTACTTC
CDR3: CASRTTGGGETQYF

size: .
D: TRBD1
V: TRBV18
J: TRBJ2-6
DNA: TGTGCCAGCTCAGCTCGACAGGGCGGTGGGGCCAACGTCCTGACTTTC
CDR3: CASSARQGGGANVLTF

size: .
D: .
V: TRBV7-9
J: TRBJ2-5
DNA: TGTGCCAGCAGCTTAGGCGGGACCCAGTACTTC
CDR3: CASSLGGTQYF

size: .
D: TRBD1
V: TRBV10-3
J: TRBJ2-3
DNA: TGTGCCATCAGTCCTGGACAGGGGGTCACAGATACGCAGTATTTT
CDR3: CAISPGQGVTDTQYF

size: .
D: .
V: TRBV5-1
J: TRBJ2-1
DNA: TGCGCCAGCAGCTTGAGTCTATGGGGGAATGAGCAGTTCTTC
CDR3: CASSLSLWGNEQFF

size: .
D: TRBD2
V: TRBV4-3
J: TRBJ2-7
DNA: TGCGCCAGCGGGCTCGCGGGGGGCCCTCCCCAGCACTTC
CDR3: CASGLAGGPPQHF

size: .
D: .
V: TRBV6-1
J: TRBJ1-5
DNA: TGTGCCAGCAGTGAACAACCGAGTTTTAGCAATCAGCCCCAGCATTTT
CDR3: CASSEQPSFSNQPQHF

size: .
D: TRBD1
V: TRBV9
J: TRBJ1-2
DNA: TGTGCCAGCAGCGTGGGACAGGGGACTTATGGCTACACCTTC
CDR3: CASSVGQGTYGYTF

size: .
D: .
V: TRBV7-2
J: TRBJ1-1
DNA: TGTGCCAGCAGCTCGGACAGAGCGAACACTGAAGCTTTCTTT
CDR3: CASSSDRANTEAFF

size: .
D: .
V: TRBV11-2
J: TRBJ2-6
DNA: TGTGCCAGCAGCCCGTTCAGAAGGGAATCCTTCTCTGGGGCCAACGTCCTGACTTTC
CDR3: CASSPFRRESFSGANVLTF

size: .
D: TRBD1
V: TRBV4-3
J: TRBJ1-5
DNA: TGCGCCAGCAGCCAAGAACCCGACAGGGGCAATCAGCCCCAGCATTTT
CDR3: CASSQEPDRGNQPQHF

size: .
D: TRBD1
V: TRBV6-1
J: TRBJ1-1
DNA: TGTGCCAGCAGGGAGGGACAGTTCGCTTTCTTT
CDR3: CASREGQFAFF

size: .
D: .
V: TRBV7-9
J: TRBJ2-7
DNA: TGTGCCAGCAGCCTAGCCGCCAATGCCGGTCGGTCCGAGCAGTACTTC
CDR3: CASSLAANAGRSEQYF

size: .
D: .
V: TRBV15
J: TRBJ2-1
DNA: TGTGCCACCCAGGGGATGCCCGCCAATGAGCAGTTCTTC
CDR3: CATQGMPANEQFF

size: .
D: TRBD2
V: TRBV2
J: TRBJ2-5
DNA: TGTGCCAGCAGTGATGCTAGCGGGGCTCAAGAGACCCAGTACTTC
CDR3: CASSDASGAQETQYF

size: .
D: .
V: TRBV4-1
J: TRBJ2-1
DNA: TGCGCCAGCAGCCAAGATCGCGTAACCTACAATGAGCAGTTCTTC
CDR3: CASSQDRVTYNEQFF

size: once
D: TRBD2
V: TRBV5-4
J: TRBJ2-2
DNA: TGTGCCAGCAGCCTTGGACTAGCGGGAGGGTTGTTTGTCACCGGGGAGCTGTTTTTT
CDR3: CASSLGLAGGLFVTGELFF

size: .
D: TRBD2
V: TRBV4-1
J: TRBJ2-5
DNA: TGCGCCAGCAGTTTAGGACTAGCCCCGGAGACCCAGTACTTC
CDR3: CASSLGLAPETQYF

size: .
D: TRBD2
V: TRBV7-9
J: TRBJ2-7
DNA: TGTGCCAGCAGCCCCCGGCCCCTTACCGGGACTAGCTCCTACGAGCAGTACTTC
CDR3: CASSPRPLTGTSSYEQYF

size: once
D: TRBD1
V: TRBV2
J: TRBJ2-7
DNA: TGTGCCAGCAGTTGGACAGGAGCGGTCCGCTACGAGCAGTACTTC
CDR3: CASSWTGAVRYEQYF

size: once
D: .
V: TRBV7-6
J: TRBJ1-1
DNA: TGTGCCAGCAGCTTAGCCTTGGTGAACACTGAAGCTTTCTTT
CDR3: CASSLALVNTEAFF

size: .
D: .
V: TRBV9
J: TRBJ2-1
DNA: TGTGCCAGCAGCGTGAGGGGGGTCTACAATGAGCAGTTCTTC
CDR3: CASSVRGVYNEQFF

size: .
D: .
V: TRBV6-1
J: TRBJ2-2
DNA: TGTGCCAGCAGTGAGCGGCCTCAGAACACCGGGGAGCTGTTTTTT
CDR3: CASSERPQNTGELFF

size: once
D: .
V: TRBV19
J: TRBJ2-3
DNA: TGTGCCAGTAGTCCCCTTCTGGGGGGCACAGATACGCAGTATTTT
CDR3: CASSPLLGGTDTQYF

size: .
D: TRBD2
V: TRBV7-9
J: TRBJ2-1
DNA: TGTGCCAGCAGCTCTACCGGGACTAGAGAGTTCTTC
CDR3: CASSSTGTREFF

size: .
D: TRBD1
V: TRBV5-5
J: TRBJ1-5
DNA: TGTGCCAGCAGCCTTGGACAGGGGGAACAGCCCCAGCATTTT
CDR3: CASSLGQGEQPQHF

size: .
D: .
V: TRBV6-6
J: TRBJ1-1
DNA: TGTGCCAGCAGTTACAGTGGGGGTACCACTGAAGCTTTCTTT
CDR3: CASSYSGGTTEAFF

size: .
D: TRBD1
V: TRBV15
J: TRBJ1-1
DNA: TGTGCCACCAGCAGGGACAGGGGAGCGGGCACTGAAGCTTTCTTT
CDR3: CATSRDRGAGTEAFF

size: few
D: .
V: TRBV9
J: TRBJ2-5
DNA: TGTGCCAGCAGTCCAGGGAATACCAGGGGAGAGACCCAGTACTTC
CDR3: CASSPGNTRGETQYF

size: .
D: TRBD1
V: TRBV9
J: TRBJ2-5
DNA: TGTGCCAGCAGCGAGAGAGACAGGGGTTGGGAGACCCAGTACTTC
CDR3: CASSERDRGWETQYF

size: .
D: .
V: TRBV2
J: TRBJ2-7
DNA: TGTGCCAGCAGTGAAGGGAGGGGGTACGGGATCGAGCAGTACTTC
CDR3: CASSEGRGYGIEQYF

size: once
D: .
V: TRBV7-2
J: TRBJ2-3
DNA: TGTGCCAGCAGCCTAATAGCGGCCCGCACAGATACGCAGTATTTT
CDR3: CASSLIAARTDTQYF

size: .
D: TRBD1
V: TRBV19
J: TRBJ1-3
DNA: TGTGCCAGCACAGACAGGGCTTCTAGGAACACCATATATTTT
CDR3: CASTDRASRNTIYF

size: .
D: .
V: TRBV6-5
J: TRBJ2-7
DNA: TGTGCCAGCAGTTACCCAGAAGGCGAGCAGTACTTC
CDR3: CASSYPEGEQYF

size: .
D: TRBD2
V: TRBV6-1
J: TRBJ2-3
DNA: TGTGCCAGCAGTGGCAGGGAGCCTAGCGGGAGCACAGATACGCAGTATTTT
CDR3: CASSGREPSGSTDTQYF

size: .
D: .
V: TRBV2
J: TRBJ2-1
DNA: TGTGCCAGCAGTGGATGGGGCACGGGGGAGCAGTTCTTC
CDR3: CASSGWGTGEQFF

size: .
D: .
V: TRBV5-1
J: TRBJ2-5
DNA: TGCGCCAGCAGCTTTGGGCAGGGGGAGACCCAGTACTTC
CDR3: CASSFGQGETQYF

size: .
D: .
V: TRBV2
J: TRBJ1-2
DNA: TGTGCCAGCAGTGTGGGACTCAACTATGGCTACACCTTC
CDR3: CASSVGLNYGYTF